The rows below give T cell receptor beta chains drawn from one sample of a study of T cell responses to AZD1222 COVID-19 vaccine. Generated by immunoSEQ multiplex PCR, the TCRdb table keeps only in-frame clones and is missing some. The sample lists roughly 120,000 clones, around nine tenths occurring once. Sample: peripheral blood, taken 28 days after the second dose of the MenACWY control vaccine. These receptors were taken from an adult who received the MenACWY meningococcal vaccine as a control. CDR3s include the opening cysteine and the closing phenylalanine or tryptophan. Each record gives: clone size, D gene, V gene, J gene, CDR3 protein, CDR3 DNA. A D gene is named only where the DNA matches it firmly. Not all rows give a size; the values are once, few, many and, for expanded clones, a class.

.	TRBD1	TRBV7-9	TRBJ1-2	CASSLTGDYGYTF	TGTGCCAGCAGTCTGACAGGGGACTATGGCTACACCTTC
few	.	TRBV29-1	TRBJ1-1	CSVGGGPFMNTEAFF	TGCAGCGTTGGGGGGGGGCCGTTTATGAACACTGAAGCTTTCTTT
.	TRBD2	TRBV4-3	TRBJ2-1	CASSQDLLAGGWNEQFF	TGCGCCAGCAGCCAAGATCTACTAGCGGGGGGATGGAATGAGCAGTTCTTC
.	.	TRBV18	TRBJ1-5	CASSPTEYSNQPQHF	TGTGCCAGCTCACCGACAGAGTATAGCAATCAGCCCCAGCATTTT
.	TRBD1	TRBV29-1	TRBJ2-5	CSAGQPQETQYF	TGCAGCGCGGGACAGCCTCAAGAGACCCAGTACTTC
.	TRBD1	TRBV7-2	TRBJ1-5	CASSLSGTAGNQPQHF	TGTGCCAGCAGCTTGTCGGGGACAGCCGGGAATCAGCCCCAGCATTTT
.	.	TRBV4-2	TRBJ2-5	CASSQEGAGETQYF	TGTGCCAGCAGCCAAGAGGGGGCCGGGGAGACCCAGTACTTC
.	TRBD2	TRBV10-3	TRBJ2-3	CAISITSGRRTDTQYF	TGTGCCATCAGTATAACTAGCGGGAGGAGAACAGATACGCAGTATTTT
once	.	TRBV28	TRBJ1-5	CASRFQAGLQPQHF	TGTGCCAGCAGATTCCAAGCAGGGCTTCAGCCCCAGCATTTT
.	.	TRBV7-6	TRBJ2-3	CASSPGLGTDTQYF	TGTGCCAGCAGCCCGGGGCTGGGCACAGATACGCAGTATTTT
.	.	TRBV18	TRBJ2-5	CASSPAGTETQYF	TGTGCCAGCTCACCAGCAGGCACAGAGACCCAGTACTTC
.	.	TRBV28	TRBJ1-3	CASSFGGAGNTIYF	TGTGCCAGCAGTTTTGGGGGGGCTGGAAACACCATATATTTT
.	TRBD1	TRBV28	TRBJ2-4	CASSTDFQGARGIQYF	TGTGCCAGCAGCACTGACTTTCAGGGGGCACGGGGCATTCAGTACTTC
few	TRBD1	TRBV28	TRBJ1-2	CASSFGDRKKGYTF	TGTGCCAGCAGTTTCGGGGACAGGAAGAAAGGCTACACCTTC
.	.	TRBV5-1	TRBJ1-3	CASSLVGDSGNTIYF	TGCGCCAGCAGCTTGGTGGGTGACTCTGGAAACACCATATATTTT
once	TRBD2	TRBV3-1/TRBV3-2	TRBJ2-1	CASSHWTSVENEQFF	TGTGCCAGCAGCCACTGGACTAGCGTAGAAAATGAGCAGTTCTTC
.	TRBD1	TRBV5-1	TRBJ2-1	CASSWGTGQDEQFF	TGCGCCAGCAGCTGGGGGACGGGACAGGATGAGCAGTTCTTC
.	.	TRBV3-1/TRBV3-2	TRBJ2-5	CASSQEIAVSQETQYF	TGTGCCAGCAGCCAAGAGATCGCGGTAAGCCAAGAGACCCAGTACTTC
.	TRBD1	TRBV9	TRBJ2-5	CASSYRTGDGETQYF	TGTGCCAGCAGCTACCGGACAGGGGACGGGGAGACCCAGTACTTC
.	.	TRBV2	TRBJ1-2	CADTGSPIYGYTF	TGTGCCGATACAGGTAGCCCAATATATGGCTACACCTTC
.	.	TRBV27	TRBJ1-2	CASSLSTIQRSYSGYTF	TGTGCCAGCAGTTTATCGACTATTCAGAGGTCCTATAGTGGCTACACCTTC
once	TRBD2	TRBV7-3	TRBJ2-3	CASSLSGGSTDTQYF	TGTGCCAGCAGCTTATCGGGAGGGAGCACAGATACGCAGTATTTT
.	TRBD2	TRBV9	TRBJ2-2	CASSVVLTSGRAGTGELFF	TGTGCCAGCAGCGTAGTCCTGACTAGCGGGAGGGCCGGGACCGGGGAGCTGTTTTTT
.	TRBD1	TRBV10-3	TRBJ1-6	CAISESLRDSNSPLHF	TGTGCCATCAGTGAGTCCCTACGGGACAGCAATTCACCCCTCCACTTT
.	TRBD1	TRBV7-2	TRBJ2-2	CASSWDSNTGELFF	TGTGCCAGCAGCTGGGACAGCAACACCGGGGAGCTGTTTTTT
.	.	TRBV7-9	TRBJ2-7	CASSRRGSYEQYF	TGTGCCAGCAGCCGCAGGGGTTCCTACGAGCAGTACTTC
.	.	TRBV24-1	TRBJ1-3	CATSSSGNTIYF	TGTGCCACCAGTTCCTCTGGAAACACCATATATTTT
.	.	TRBV5-5	TRBJ2-5	CASSLGPGQETQYF	TGTGCCAGCAGCTTGGGTCCAGGCCAAGAGACCCAGTACTTC
once	.	TRBV7-2	TRBJ2-1	CASSLTPSNEQFF	TGTGCCAGCAGCTTAACTCCGTCCAATGAGCAGTTCTTC
.	TRBD2	TRBV6-5	TRBJ2-2	CASKSSGLDAGELFF	TGTGCCAGCAAATCTAGCGGACTCGACGCCGGGGAGCTGTTTTTT
once	.	TRBV28	TRBJ1-4	CASSPPVRLTTNEKLFF	TGTGCCAGCAGTCCCCCCGTGCGGTTGACAACTAATGAAAAACTGTTTTTT
once	.	TRBV7-2	TRBJ1-1	CASSLAPDTQGNTEAFF	TGTGCCAGCAGCTTAGCCCCGGATACTCAGGGGAACACTGAAGCTTTCTTT
.	.	TRBV6-5	TRBJ1-6	CASRQRANSPLHF	TGTGCCAGCCGGCAGCGAGCTAATTCACCCCTCCACTTT
.	.	TRBV5-1	TRBJ2-7	CASSLSGPPNSYEQYF	TGCGCCAGCAGCTTGTCCGGGCCACCAAACTCCTACGAGCAGTACTTC
few	TRBD1	TRBV28	TRBJ1-2	CASRTSGGQGNYGYTF	TGTGCCAGCCGTACGTCGGGGGGACAGGGTAACTATGGCTACACCTTC